One T cell receptor beta chain is described in this entry. The data were obtained in a study of blood T cell repertoires in COVID-19. Overall study context: COVID-19 samples collected from the United States, Italy and Spain covered acute and convalescent phases. Sample material is recorded as cDNA or gDNA derived from T cells, B-cell-depleted T cells, or PBMCs.

In the original workflow: From reference gene primer amplification, estimates of nucleated cell counts were derived. The method was immunoSEQ multiplex PCR; TCRdb's version includes in-frame clones alone and lacks a portion of them. The V and J calls and the clone size are those of that table, but D and trimming were determined from the DNA. There are 140,000 to 150,000 clones in the sample; roughly three quarters occur only once, and around 1.8% lies in the top ten. Sequencing used peripheral blood. This receptor was obtained from a woman aged 55-70 years with acute or convalescent COVID-19.

The CDR3 reads CASRASSTDTQYF. CDR3 bases: TGTGCCAGCAGGGCCAGTAGCACAGATACGCAGTATTTT. The V gene is TRBV2, the J gene TRBJ2-3; D is unresolved. The germline V gene has CDR1 SNHLY and CDR2 FYNNEI. The CDR3 spans 13 residues. Trimming cost V 6 bases and J 0 bases, with 7 bases left between them. Full variable domain (remainder filled in from reference TRBV2 and TRBJ2-3): EPEVTQTPSHQVTQMGQEVILRCVPISNHLYFYWYRQILGQKVEFLVSFYNNEISEKSEIFDDQFSVERPDGSNFTLKIRSTKLEDSAMYFCASRASSTDTQYFGPGTRLTVL.